This T cell receptor (beta chain) came from a study of OX40 agonist ivuxolimab in advanced cancers. The CDR3 runs 14 residues. Clones were read by immunoSEQ multiplex PCR, and TCRdb kept only the in-frame ones, dropping some. The repertoire has 80,000 to 95,000 clones, roughly 90% of them found once; the top ten carry 0.6% to 0.8%. The receptor's source is an adult with an advanced solid tumor such as melanoma, head and neck, liver or kidney cancer. This chain links TRBV21-1 with TRBJ1-3. TRBV21-1 is termed a pseudogene. Material: CD4+ or CD8+ T cells sorted from blood, obtained in a trial of the OX40 agonist ivuxolimab. CDR3 coding DNA: TGTGCCAGCAGCAAAGTGCCCTCTGGAAACACCATATATTTT. Translating it yields CASSKVPSGNTIYF.